In its sample, the clone carrying this TCR beta chain was seen a few times. Its matching antigen is unknown. The data derive from a study of cytomegalovirus exposure and HLA in healthy donors. Study-wide results and caveats: Listed as cytomegalovirus-associated were 150 or so TCR beta chains. In vitro, a few CMV-associated chains proved specific for CMV antigens. High sensitivity and specificity were reportedly achieved when the classifier diagnosed cytomegalovirus status. Most TCRs appeared rarely, but some public TCRs recurred in many donors.

The PCR was carried out with 60 Vbeta primers and 13 Jbeta primers. Generated by immunoSEQ multiplex PCR, the TCRdb table keeps only in-frame clones and is missing some. The sample lists around 150,000 clones; roughly 84% were seen once. V lost 6 bases and J lost 0; bases outside the gene matches: 10. Per the germline V gene, CDR1 is SNHLY and CDR2 is FYNNEI. The CDR3 extends over 16 amino acids. The specimen was PBMCs. This receptor was identified in a man aged 18 to 29 in good health and CMV-seropositive. The V and J genes are TRBV2 and TRBJ1-1; 7 nucleotides agree with TRBD1. The CDR3: CASRETGTALNTEAFF. CDR3 bases: TGTGCCAGCAGGGAGACCGGGACAGCACTGAACACTGAAGCTTTCTTT. The full variable domain, with the rest looked up from reference TRBV2 and TRBJ1-1, is EPEVTQTPSHQVTQMGQEVILRCVPISNHLYFYWYRQILGQKVEFLVSFYNNEISEKSEIFDDQFSVERPDGSNFTLKIRSTKLEDSAMYFCASRETGTALNTEAFFGQGTRLTVV.